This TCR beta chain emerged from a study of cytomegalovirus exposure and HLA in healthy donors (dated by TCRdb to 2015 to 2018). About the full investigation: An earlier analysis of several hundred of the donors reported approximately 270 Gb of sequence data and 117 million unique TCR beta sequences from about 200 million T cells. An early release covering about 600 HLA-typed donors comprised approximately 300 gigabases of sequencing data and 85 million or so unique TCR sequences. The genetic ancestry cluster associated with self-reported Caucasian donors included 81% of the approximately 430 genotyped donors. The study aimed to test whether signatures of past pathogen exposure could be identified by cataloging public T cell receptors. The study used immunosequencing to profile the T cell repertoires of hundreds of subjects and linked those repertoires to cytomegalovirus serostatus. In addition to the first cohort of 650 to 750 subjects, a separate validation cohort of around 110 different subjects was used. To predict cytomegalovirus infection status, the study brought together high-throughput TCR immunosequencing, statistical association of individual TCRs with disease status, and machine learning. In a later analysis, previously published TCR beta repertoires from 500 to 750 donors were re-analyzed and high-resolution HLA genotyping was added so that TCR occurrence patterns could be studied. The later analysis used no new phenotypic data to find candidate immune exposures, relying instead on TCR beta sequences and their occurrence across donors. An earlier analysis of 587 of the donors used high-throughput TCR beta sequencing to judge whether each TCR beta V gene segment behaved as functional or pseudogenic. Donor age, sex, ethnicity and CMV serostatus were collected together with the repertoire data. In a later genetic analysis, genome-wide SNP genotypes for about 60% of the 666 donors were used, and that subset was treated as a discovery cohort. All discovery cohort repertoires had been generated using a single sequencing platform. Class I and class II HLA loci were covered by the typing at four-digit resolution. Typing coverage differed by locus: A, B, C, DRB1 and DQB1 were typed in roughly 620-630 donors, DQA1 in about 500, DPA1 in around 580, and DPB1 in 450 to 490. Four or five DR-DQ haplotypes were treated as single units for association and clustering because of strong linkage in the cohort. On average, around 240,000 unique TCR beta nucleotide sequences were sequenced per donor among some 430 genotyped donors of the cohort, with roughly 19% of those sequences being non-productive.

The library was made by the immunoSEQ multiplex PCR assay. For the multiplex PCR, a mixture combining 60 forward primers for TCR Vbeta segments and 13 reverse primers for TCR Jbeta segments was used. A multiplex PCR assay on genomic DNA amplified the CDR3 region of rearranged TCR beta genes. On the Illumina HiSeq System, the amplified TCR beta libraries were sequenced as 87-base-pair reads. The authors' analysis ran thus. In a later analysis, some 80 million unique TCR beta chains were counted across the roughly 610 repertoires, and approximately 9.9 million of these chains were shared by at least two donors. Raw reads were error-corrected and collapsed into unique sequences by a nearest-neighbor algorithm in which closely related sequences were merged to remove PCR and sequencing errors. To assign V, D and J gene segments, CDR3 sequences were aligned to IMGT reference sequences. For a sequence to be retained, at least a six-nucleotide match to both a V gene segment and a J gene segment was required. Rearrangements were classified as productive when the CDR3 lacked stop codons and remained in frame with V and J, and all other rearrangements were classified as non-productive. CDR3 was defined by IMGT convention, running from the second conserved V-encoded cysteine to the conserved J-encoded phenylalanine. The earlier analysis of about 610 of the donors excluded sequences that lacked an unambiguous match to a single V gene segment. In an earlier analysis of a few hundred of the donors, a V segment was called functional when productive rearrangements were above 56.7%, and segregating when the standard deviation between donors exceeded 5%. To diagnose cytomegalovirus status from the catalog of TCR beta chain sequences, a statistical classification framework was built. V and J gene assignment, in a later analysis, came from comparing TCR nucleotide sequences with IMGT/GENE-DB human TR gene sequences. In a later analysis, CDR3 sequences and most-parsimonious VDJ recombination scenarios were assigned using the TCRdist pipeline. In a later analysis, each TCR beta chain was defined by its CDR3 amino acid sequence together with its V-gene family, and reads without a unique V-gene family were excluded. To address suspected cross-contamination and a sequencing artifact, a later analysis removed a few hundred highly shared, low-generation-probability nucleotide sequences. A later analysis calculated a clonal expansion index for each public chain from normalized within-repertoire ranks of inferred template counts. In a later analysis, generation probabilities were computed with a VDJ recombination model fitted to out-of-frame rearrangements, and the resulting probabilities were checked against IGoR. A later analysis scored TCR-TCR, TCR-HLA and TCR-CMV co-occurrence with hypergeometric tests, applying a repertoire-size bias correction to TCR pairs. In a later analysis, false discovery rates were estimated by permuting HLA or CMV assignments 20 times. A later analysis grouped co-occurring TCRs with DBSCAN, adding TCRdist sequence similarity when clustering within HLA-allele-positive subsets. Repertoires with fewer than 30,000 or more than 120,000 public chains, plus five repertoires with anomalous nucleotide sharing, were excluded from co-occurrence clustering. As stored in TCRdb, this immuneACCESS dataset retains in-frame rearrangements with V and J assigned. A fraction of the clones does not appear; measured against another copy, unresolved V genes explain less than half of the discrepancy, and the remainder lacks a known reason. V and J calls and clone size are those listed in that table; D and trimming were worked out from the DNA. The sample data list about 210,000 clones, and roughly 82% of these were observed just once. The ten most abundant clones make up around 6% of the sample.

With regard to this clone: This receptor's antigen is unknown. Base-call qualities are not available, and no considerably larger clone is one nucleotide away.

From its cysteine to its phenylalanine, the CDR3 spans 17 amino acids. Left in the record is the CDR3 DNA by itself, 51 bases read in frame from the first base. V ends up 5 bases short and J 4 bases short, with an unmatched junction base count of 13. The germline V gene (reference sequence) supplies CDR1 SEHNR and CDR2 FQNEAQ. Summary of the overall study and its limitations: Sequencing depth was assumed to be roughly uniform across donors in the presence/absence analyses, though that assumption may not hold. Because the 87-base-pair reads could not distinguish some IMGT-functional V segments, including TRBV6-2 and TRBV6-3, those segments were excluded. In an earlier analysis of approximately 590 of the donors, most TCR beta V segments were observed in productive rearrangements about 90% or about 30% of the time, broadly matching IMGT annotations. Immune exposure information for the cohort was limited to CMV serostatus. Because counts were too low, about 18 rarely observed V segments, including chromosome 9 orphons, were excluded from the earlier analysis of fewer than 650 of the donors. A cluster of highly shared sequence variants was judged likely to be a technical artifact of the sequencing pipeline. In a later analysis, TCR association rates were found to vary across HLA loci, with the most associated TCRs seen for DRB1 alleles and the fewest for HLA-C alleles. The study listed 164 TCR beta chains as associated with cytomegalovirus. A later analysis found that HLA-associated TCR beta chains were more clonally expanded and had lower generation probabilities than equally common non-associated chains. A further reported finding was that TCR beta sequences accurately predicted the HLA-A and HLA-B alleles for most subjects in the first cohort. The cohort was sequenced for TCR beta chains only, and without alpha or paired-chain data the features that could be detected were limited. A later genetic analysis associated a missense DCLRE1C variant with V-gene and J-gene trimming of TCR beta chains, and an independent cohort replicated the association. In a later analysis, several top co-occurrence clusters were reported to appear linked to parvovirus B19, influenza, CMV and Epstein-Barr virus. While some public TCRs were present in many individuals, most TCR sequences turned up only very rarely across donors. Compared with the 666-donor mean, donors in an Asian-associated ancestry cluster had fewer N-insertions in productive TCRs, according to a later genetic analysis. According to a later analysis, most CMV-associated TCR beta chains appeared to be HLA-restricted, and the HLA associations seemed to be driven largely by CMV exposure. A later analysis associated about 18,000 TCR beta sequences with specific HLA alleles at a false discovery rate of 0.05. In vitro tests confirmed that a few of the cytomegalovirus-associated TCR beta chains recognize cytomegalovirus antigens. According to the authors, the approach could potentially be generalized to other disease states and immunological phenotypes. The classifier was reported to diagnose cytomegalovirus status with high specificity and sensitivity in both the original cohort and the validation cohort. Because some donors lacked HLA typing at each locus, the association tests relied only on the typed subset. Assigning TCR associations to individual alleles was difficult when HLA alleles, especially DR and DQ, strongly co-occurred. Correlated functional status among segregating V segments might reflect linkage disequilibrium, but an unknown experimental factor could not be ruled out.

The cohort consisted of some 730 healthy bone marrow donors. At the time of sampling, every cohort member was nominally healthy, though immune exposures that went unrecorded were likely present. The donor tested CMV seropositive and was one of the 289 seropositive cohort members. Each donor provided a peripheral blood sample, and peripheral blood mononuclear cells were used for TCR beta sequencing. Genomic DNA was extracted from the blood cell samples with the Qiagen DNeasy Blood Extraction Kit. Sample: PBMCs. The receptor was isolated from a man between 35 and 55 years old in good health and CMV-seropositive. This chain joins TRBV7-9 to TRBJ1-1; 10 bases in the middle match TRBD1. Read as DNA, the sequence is TGTGCCAGCAGCCCGCTAAATTACAGGACAGGGGGCACTGAAGCTTTCTTT. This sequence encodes CASSPLNYRTGGTEAFF.